This T cell receptor beta chain was observed in a study of blood T cells in healthy people across ages. The study's findings and limits: Estimates of total diversity, which came from one million sequenced T cells, were considered to be underestimates.

As regards this clonotype: Its target is not known.

J gave up 3 bases and V 2 bases, and 10 bases lay outside the gene matches. The germline CDR1 and CDR2 sequences are SNHLY and FYNNEI. This CDR3 comprises 17 residues. A second PCR, run for about 7 to 11 cycles, used a sample-barcoded 5' primer plus a J-beta primer mix. Each cDNA molecule was tagged by a template-switch adaptor with 12 random nucleotides. TCRdb used MiXCR to reprocess the 5' RACE reads, holding one entry per CDR3 protein. The sample has approximately 350,000 distinct CDR3 sequences, approximately 47% seen once. Sequenced: blood. The chain is built from TRBV2 and TRBJ2-5, with 9 bases lining up with TRBD2. The TCR sequence derives from a man aged 60-69 years in good health. This chain's CDR3 is CASSESGVVAGEETQYF. The DNA for the CDR3 is TGTGCCAGCAGTGAAAGCGGGGTGGTAGCGGGAGAAGAGACCCAGTACTTC.